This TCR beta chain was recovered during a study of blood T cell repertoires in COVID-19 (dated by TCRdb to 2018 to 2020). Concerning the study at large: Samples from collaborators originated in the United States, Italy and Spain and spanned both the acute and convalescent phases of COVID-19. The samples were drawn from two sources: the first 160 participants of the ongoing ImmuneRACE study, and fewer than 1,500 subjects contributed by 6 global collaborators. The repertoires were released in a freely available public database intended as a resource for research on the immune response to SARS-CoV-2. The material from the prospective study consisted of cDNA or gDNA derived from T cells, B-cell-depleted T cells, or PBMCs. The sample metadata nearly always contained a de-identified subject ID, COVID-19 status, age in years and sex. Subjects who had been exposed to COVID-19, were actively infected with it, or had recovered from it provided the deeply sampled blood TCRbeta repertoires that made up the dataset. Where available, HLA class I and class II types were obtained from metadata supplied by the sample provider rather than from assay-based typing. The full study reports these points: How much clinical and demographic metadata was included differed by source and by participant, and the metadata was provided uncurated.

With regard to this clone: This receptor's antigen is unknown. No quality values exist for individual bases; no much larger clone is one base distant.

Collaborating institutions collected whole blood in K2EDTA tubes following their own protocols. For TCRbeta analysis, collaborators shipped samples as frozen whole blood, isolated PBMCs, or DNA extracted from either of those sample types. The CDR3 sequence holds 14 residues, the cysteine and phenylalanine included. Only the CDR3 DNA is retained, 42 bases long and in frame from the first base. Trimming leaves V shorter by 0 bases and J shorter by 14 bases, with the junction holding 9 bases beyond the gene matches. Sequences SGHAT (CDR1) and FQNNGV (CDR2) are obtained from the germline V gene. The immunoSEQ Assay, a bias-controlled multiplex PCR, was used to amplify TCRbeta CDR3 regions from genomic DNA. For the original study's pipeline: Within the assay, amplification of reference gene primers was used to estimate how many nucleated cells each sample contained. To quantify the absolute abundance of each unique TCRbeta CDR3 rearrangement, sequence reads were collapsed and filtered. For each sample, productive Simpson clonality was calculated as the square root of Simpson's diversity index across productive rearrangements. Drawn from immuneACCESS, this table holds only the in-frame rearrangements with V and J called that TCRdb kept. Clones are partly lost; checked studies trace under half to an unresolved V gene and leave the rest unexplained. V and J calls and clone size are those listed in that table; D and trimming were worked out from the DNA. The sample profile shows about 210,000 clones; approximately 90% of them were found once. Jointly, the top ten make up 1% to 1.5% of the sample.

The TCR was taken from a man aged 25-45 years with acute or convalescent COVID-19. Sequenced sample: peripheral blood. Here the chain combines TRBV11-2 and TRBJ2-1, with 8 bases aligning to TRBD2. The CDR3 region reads CASSLDIASGWKFF. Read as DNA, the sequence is TGTGCCAGCAGCTTAGATATAGCTAGCGGGTGGAAGTTCTTC.